Listed below are T cell receptor beta chains from one sample, sequenced in a study of cytomegalovirus exposure and HLA in healthy donors. TCRdb keeps only in-frame clones here, not all; method: immunoSEQ multiplex PCR. The sample includes approximately 79,000 clones, roughly 80% of them seen just once. Sequenced input: PBMCs. These receptors were obtained from a boy aged 5 to 17 in good health and CMV-seronegative. The CDR3 runs from the conserved cysteine through the conserved F or W. The order of the fields is clone size, D gene, CDR3 length, J gene, V gene, CDR3 protein, CDR3 DNA. D genes are given only for firm matches. Size tells how often a clone was seen (once, few, many) or the class of an expanded clone, and some rows leave it out.

NA | NA | 12 | TRBJ1-1 | TRBV7-2 | CASSSQAGKAFF | TGTGCCAGCAGCTCCCAGGCGGGAAAAGCTTTCTTT
NA | TRBD2 | 16 | TRBJ2-1 | TRBV30 | CAWSRPHGRAHYEQFF | TGTGCCTGGAGTCGCCCCCACGGGAGGGCCCATTATGAGCAGTTCTTC
few | NA | 14 | TRBJ2-1 | TRBV27 | CASSSGLAYNEQFF | TGTGCCAGCAGTTCCGGACTCGCCTACAATGAGCAGTTCTTC
NA | TRBD1 | 15 | TRBJ1-2 | TRBV9 | CASSVDRDRGRGYTF | TGTGCCAGCAGCGTTGACCGGGACAGGGGGCGAGGCTACACCTTC
NA | NA | 16 | TRBJ1-1 | TRBV6-5 | CASSYSKATGNTEAFF | TGTGCCAGCAGTTACTCGAAGGCAACGGGGAACACTGAAGCTTTCTTT
NA | NA | 14 | TRBJ1-3 | TRBV10-2 | CASSQGRTGNTIYF | TGCGCCAGCTCCCAGGGTAGAACTGGAAACACCATATATTTT
NA | NA | 16 | TRBJ1-1 | TRBV4-1 | CASSRVLGNSNTEAFF | TGCGCCAGCAGCCGAGTACTCGGGAACTCCAACACTGAAGCTTTCTTT
once | TRBD1 | 12 | TRBJ1-2 | TRBV28 | CASSLGQGSYTF | TGTGCCAGCAGCCTGGGACAGGGAAGCTACACCTTC
NA | NA | 10 | TRBJ1-2 | TRBV9 | CASSGRDKRF | TGTGCCAGCAGCGGCCGGGACAAGCGATTC
once | NA | 13 | TRBJ2-1 | TRBV6-1 | CASSEFGGNEQFF | TGTGCCAGCAGTGAATTTGGAGGCAATGAGCAGTTCTTC
NA | TRBD2 | 16 | TRBJ2-3 | TRBV10-3 | CASLAGRGGYTDTQYF | TGTGCCTCCTTAGCGGGAAGGGGGGGCTACACAGATACGCAGTATTTT
NA | NA | 17 | TRBJ1-5 | TRBV30 | CAWSVLRDNFWDQPQHF | TGTGCCTGGAGTGTACTCCGGGACAACTTTTGGGATCAGCCCCAGCATTTT
NA | TRBD1 | 14 | TRBJ1-4 | TRBV25-1 | CASSGTGTNEKLFF | TGTGCCAGCAGTGGGACAGGTACCAATGAAAAACTGTTTTTT
NA | TRBD1 | 15 | TRBJ1-6 | TRBV5-6 | CASRKQGILNSPLHF | TGTGCCAGCAGGAAACAGGGGATTTTGAATTCACCCCTCCACTTT
NA | TRBD1 | 15 | TRBJ1-1 | TRBV4-1 | CASSQVGQSNTEAFF | TGCGCCAGCAGCCAAGTGGGACAGTCGAACACTGAAGCTTTCTTT
few | TRBD2 | 16 | TRBJ2-1 | TRBV5-4 | CASSPPGRGLYNEQFF | TGTGCCAGCAGCCCTCCGGGGAGGGGCCTTTACAATGAGCAGTTCTTC
NA | NA | 14 | TRBJ1-2 | TRBV7-2 | CASSLGGDHYGYTF | TGTGCCAGCAGCTTAGGGGGGGATCACTATGGCTACACCTTC
few | TRBD1 | 15 | TRBJ1-5 | TRBV28 | CASSFTGARNQPQHF | TGTGCCAGCAGTTTCACAGGGGCGCGCAATCAGCCCCAGCATTTT
NA | NA | 16 | TRBJ2-3 | TRBV4-3 | CASSQELASSTDTQYF | TGCGCCAGCAGCCAAGAGCTAGCCAGTTCCACAGATACGCAGTATTTT
NA | NA | 13 | TRBJ1-2 | TRBV16 | CASSPGGGHGYTF | TGTGCCAGCAGCCCCGGCGGGGGTCATGGCTACACCTTC
NA | NA | 13 | TRBJ2-1 | TRBV6-4 | CASSDGTYNEQFF | TGTGCCAGCAGTGACGGCACCTACAATGAGCAGTTCTTC
NA | NA | 16 | TRBJ1-4 | TRBV7-8 | CASSPRLGLQNEKLFF | TGTGCCAGCAGCCCTCGTTTGGGGCTGCAGAATGAAAAACTGTTTTTT
NA | TRBD2 | 15 | TRBJ2-3 | TRBV15 | CATSQGLAGADTQYF | TGTGCCACCAGCCAAGGACTAGCGGGAGCAGATACGCAGTATTTT
NA | NA | 16 | TRBJ2-6 | TRBV7-6 | CASSPLRSSGANVLTF | TGTGCCAGCAGCCCCCTCCGTTCGTCTGGGGCCAACGTCCTGACTTTC
once | NA | 16 | TRBJ2-3 | TRBV28 | CASSFEALAGTDTQYF | TGTGCCAGCAGTTTCGAGGCGCTAGCCGGCACAGATACGCAGTATTTT
once | NA | 14 | TRBJ2-1 | TRBV28 | CASSGVAVYNEQFF | TGTGCCAGCAGTGGAGTAGCGGTCTACAATGAGCAGTTCTTC
NA | NA | 13 | TRBJ1-2 | TRBV7-3 | CASSLTGGEGYTF | TGTGCCAGCAGCTTAACGGGTGGAGAAGGCTACACCTTC
once | NA | 15 | TRBJ2-2 | TRBV5-4 | CASSLQTTNTGELFF | TGTGCCAGCAGCCTACAGACTACGAACACCGGGGAGCTGTTTTTT
few | TRBD2 | 17 | TRBJ2-5 | TRBV10-3 | CAISDAGTSGGRETQYF | TGTGCCATCAGTGACGCCGGGACTAGCGGGGGGCGAGAGACCCAGTACTTC